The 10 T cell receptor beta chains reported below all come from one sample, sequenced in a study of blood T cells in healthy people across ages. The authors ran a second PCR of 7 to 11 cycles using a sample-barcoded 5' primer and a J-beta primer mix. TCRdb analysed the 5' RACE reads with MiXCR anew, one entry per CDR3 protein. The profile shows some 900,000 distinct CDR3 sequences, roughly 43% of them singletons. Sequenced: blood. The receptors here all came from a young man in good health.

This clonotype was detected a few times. CDR3 protein: CSARTTGRNQPQHF. The CDR3 region has the DNA TGCAGTGCTAGAACTACAGGTCGCAATCAGCCCCAGCATTTT. This rearrangement joins TRBV20-1 to TRBJ1-5; possible D gene TRBD1, 5 bases. Germline loops: CDR1 DFQATT, CDR2 SNEGSKA (reference sequence). This CDR3 comprises 14 residues. V lost 2 bases to trimming and J lost 2 bases, with 10 bases between them.

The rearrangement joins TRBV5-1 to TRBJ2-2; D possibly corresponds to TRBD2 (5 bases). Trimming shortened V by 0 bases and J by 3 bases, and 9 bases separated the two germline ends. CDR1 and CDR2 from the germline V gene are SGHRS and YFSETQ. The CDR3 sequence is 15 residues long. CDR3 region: CASSLGTSDTGELFF. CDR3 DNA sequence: TGCGCCAGCAGCTTGGGGACTTCCGACACCGGGGAGCTGTTTTTT.

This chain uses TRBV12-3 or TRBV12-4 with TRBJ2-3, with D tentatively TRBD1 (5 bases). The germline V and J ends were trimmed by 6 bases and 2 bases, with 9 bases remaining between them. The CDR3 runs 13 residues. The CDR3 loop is CASRDNPTDTQYF. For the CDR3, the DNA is TGTGCCAGCAGGGACAACCCCACAGATACGCAGTATTTT.

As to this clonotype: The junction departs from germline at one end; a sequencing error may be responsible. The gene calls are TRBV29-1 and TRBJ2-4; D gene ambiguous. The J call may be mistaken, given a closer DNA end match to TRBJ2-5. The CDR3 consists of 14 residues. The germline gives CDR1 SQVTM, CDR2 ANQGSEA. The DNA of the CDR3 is TGCAGTGTTGAACGCGACCAGCCCGAAGAGACCCAGTACTTC. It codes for CSVERDQPEETQYF.

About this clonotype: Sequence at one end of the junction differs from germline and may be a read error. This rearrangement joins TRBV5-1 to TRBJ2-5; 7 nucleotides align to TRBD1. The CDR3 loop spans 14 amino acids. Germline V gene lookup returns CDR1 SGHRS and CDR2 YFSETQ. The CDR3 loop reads CANSEGQNQETQYF. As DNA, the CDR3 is TGCGCCAACAGCGAGGGACAGAACCAAGAGACCCAGTACTTC.

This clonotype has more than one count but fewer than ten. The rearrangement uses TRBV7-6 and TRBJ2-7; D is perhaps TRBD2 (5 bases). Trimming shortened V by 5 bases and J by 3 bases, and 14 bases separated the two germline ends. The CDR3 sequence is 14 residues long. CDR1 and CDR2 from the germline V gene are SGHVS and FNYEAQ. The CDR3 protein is CASSSDIGIYEQYF. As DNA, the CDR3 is TGTGCCAGCAGCAGCGACATCGGGATCTACGAGCAGTACTTC.

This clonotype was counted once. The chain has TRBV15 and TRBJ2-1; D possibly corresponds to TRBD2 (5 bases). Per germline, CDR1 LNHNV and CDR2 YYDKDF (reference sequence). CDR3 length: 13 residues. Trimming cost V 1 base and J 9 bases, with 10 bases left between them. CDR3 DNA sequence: TGTGCCACCAGCAGAGGGGCCACTAGTGAGCAGTTCTTC. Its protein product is CATSRGATSEQFF.

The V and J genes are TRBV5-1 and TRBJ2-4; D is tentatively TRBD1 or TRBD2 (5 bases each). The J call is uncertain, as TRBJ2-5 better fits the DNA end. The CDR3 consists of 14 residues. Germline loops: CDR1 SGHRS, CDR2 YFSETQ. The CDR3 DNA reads TGCGCCAGCAGCTCCAGGGAGAGGGCAGAGACCCAGTACTTC. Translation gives CASSSRERAETQYF.

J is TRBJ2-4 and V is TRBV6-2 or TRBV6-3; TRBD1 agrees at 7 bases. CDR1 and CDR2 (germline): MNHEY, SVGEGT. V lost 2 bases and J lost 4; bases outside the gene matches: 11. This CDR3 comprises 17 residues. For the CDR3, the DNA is TGTGCCAGCAGTTACGGCATGATAGGGGGCAAGAAAAACATTCAGTACTTC. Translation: CASSYGMIGGKKNIQYF.

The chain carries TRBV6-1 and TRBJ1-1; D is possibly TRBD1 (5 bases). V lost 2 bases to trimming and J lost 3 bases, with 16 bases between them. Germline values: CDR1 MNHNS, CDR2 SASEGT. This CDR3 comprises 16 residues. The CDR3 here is CASSENFLGADTEAFF. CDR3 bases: TGTGCCAGCAGTGAAAATTTCCTAGGGGCGGACACTGAAGCTTTCTTT.